This entry lists 19 T cell receptor beta chains sequenced from one sample in a study of low-dose radiotherapy and immunotherapy resistance in tumors. Gene-specific TRAV and TRBV primers were used for first-strand cDNA, covering alpha and beta chains. TCR amplification involved 20 PCR cycles with a constant-region primer and V-primer adapter. Each CDR3 protein is one row after TCRdb ran MiXCR on the reads. The profile shows under 70,000 distinct CDR3 sequences, under 30% of them singletons. Time point indicated: after trial treatment. Treatment indicated: LDRT plus nivolumab, ipilimumab, low-dose cyclophosphamide and aspirin (RACIN trial). The specimen was PBMCs, collected after low-dose radiotherapy plus immunotherapy. All receptors derive from a male donor with prostate cancer.

The sample holds many counts of this clonotype. The V gene is TRBV28, the J gene TRBJ2-3; D is ambiguous. The CDR3 is 12 residues long. The germline V gene encodes CDR1 MDHEN and CDR2 SYDVKM. Trimming removed 6 bases from V and 9 bases from J, with 13 bases in between. This CDR3 reads CASRGDIVTQYF. CDR3 sequence (DNA): TGTGCCAGCAGAGGAGATATAGTCACGCAGTATTTT.

Concerning this clonotype: Given a much more abundant clone one base away, this may be a read error. The chain links TRBV6-5 to TRBJ1-1; a weak D match, TRBD1 (5 bases). Germline values: CDR1 MNHEY, CDR2 SVGAGI. The CDR3 covers 14 residues. V was cut by 5 bases and J by 0 bases, with 10 bases left in between. CDR3 protein: CASSANRLNTEAFF. The DNA of the CDR3 is TGTGCCAGCAGTGCGAACAGGCTGAACACTGAAGCTTTCTTT.

This clonotype was recorded at least ten times. This sequence joins TRBV4-1 and TRBJ2-6; tentatively, D is TRBD2 (5 bases). The V gene lost 1 base and the J gene lost 4 bases, with 11 bases spanning the gap. CDR1 is MGHRA, CDR2 YSYEKL, per germline. The CDR3 sequence is 16 residues long. The CDR3 DNA is TGCGCCAGCAGCCAAGTTAGCGCCTCCGGGGCCAACGTCCTGACTTTC. Amino acids: CASSQVSASGANVLTF.

At least ten counts were recorded for this clonotype. The chain carries TRBV19 and TRBJ2-5; 10 bases map to TRBD1. CDR1 is LNHDA, CDR2 SQIVND, per germline (reference sequence). This CDR3 region has 15 residues. V was pared by 6 bases and J by 4 bases, with 8 bases of the junction left unmatched. CDR3 sequence reads: CASSRQGALGETQYF. CDR3 nucleotide sequence: TGTGCCAGTAGCCGACAGGGGGCGCTCGGAGAGACCCAGTACTTC.

This clonotype was detected many times. The chain uses TRBV3-1 and TRBJ1-5, with 7 bases lining up with TRBD1. The germline V gene encodes CDR1 LGHDT and CDR2 YNNKEL (reference sequence). Trimming took 6 bases from V and 6 from J; bases not matched to a gene: 8. The CDR3 is made up of 14 amino acids. Here the CDR3 reads CASSQTGSGQPQHF. CDR3 sequence (DNA): TGTGCCAGCAGTCAGACAGGGTCTGGTCAGCCCCAGCATTTT. Together with reference TRBV3-1 and TRBJ1-5, the CDR3 gives the full variable domain: DTAVSQTPKYLVTQMGNDKSIKCEQNLGHDTMYWYKQDSKKFLKIMFSYNNKELIINETVPNRFSPKSPDKAHLNLHINSLELGDSAVYFCASSQTGSGQPQHFGDGTRLSIL.

This chain connects TRBV5-1 to TRBJ2-5; D unclear. Germline V gene data show CDR1 as SGHRS and CDR2 as YFSETQ. Trimming stripped 0 bases from V and 3 bases from J, with 12 bases between. The CDR3 runs 15 residues. The CDR3 is CASSLAGCEKETQYF. The CDR3 DNA reads TGCGCCAGCAGCTTGGCCGGTTGCGAAAAAGAGACCCAGTACTTC.

This clonotype was counted only a few times. The chain is built from TRBV5-8 and TRBJ2-3; TRBD1 matches at 7 bases. The germline gives CDR1 SGHTS, CDR2 YDEGEE. The ends lost 0 bases at V and 2 bases at J; junction bases unmatched: 3. The CDR3 spans 15 residues. The CDR3 here is CASSLDGTDTDTQYF. DNA for the CDR3: TGTGCCAGCAGCTTGGACGGGACAGACACAGATACGCAGTATTTT.

This clonotype was observed at least ten times. J is TRBJ1-5 and V is TRBV20-1; D is uncertain. The CDR3 sequence is 16 residues long. Germline CDR1 is DFQATT and CDR2 is SNEGSKA (reference sequence). The V end was cut by 3 bases, the J end by 1 base, with 16 bases between. The CDR3: CSASSQALGSNQPQHF. CDR3 DNA: TGCAGTGCTAGCAGCCAGGCGTTAGGGAGCAATCAGCCCCAGCATTTT.

This clonotype was seen many times. The chain is built from TRBV7-9 and TRBJ1-1; 8 bases are shared with TRBD1. The CDR3 is 15 residues long. Germline CDR1 reads SEHNR; CDR2 reads FQNEAQ (reference sequence). The junction had 5 bases not matched to a gene; V was cut back by 4 bases and J by 1 base. The CDR3 here is CASSSQGAGNTEAFF. CDR3 bases: TGTGCCAGCAGCTCTCAGGGGGCTGGGAACACTGAAGCTTTCTTT. The entire variable domain, with the rest obtained from reference TRBV7-9 and TRBJ1-1, is as follows: DTGVSQNPRHKITKRGQNVTFRCDPISEHNRLYWYRQTLGQGPEFLTYFQNEAQLEKSRLLSDRFSAERPKGSFSTLEIQRTEQGDSAMYLCASSSQGAGNTEAFFGQGTRLTVV.

The table lists this clonotype with many counts. The chain uses TRBV28 and TRBJ2-5; 8 bases match TRBD1. Germline V gene sequence: CDR1 MDHEN, CDR2 SYDVKM. The junction had 9 bases not matched to a gene; V was cut back by 8 bases and J by 4 bases. The CDR3 has 14 residues. The CDR3: CASADRELVETQYF. CDR3 sequence (DNA): TGTGCCAGCGCGGACAGGGAACTTGTAGAGACCCAGTACTTC.

This clonotype was detected only once. The chain recombines TRBV11-2 with TRBJ2-1; 10 bases are a match to TRBD2. Trimming removed 8 bases from V and 12 bases from J; junction bases left unmatched: 4. Germline values: CDR1 SGHAT, CDR2 FQNNGV. This CDR3 comprises 11 residues. Here the CDR3 DNA reads TGTGCCAGCGTACTAGCGGGAAGGCAGTTCTTC. It is translated as CASVLAGRQFF.

This clonotype was seen at least ten times. One junction end does not reproduce the germline sequence, and a read error may be involved. The chain joins TRBV7-8 to TRBJ1-2, with TRBD1 as a possible D gene (6 bases). The germline V gene encodes CDR1 SGHVS and CDR2 FQNEAQ. The CDR3 runs to 12 residues. CDR3 sequence reads: CASSNNRVSRSF. CDR3 coding DNA: TGTGCCAGCAGCAACAACAGGGTTTCTCGATCCTTC.

In the case of this clonotype: A far bigger clonotype differs at one base, so this is likely a read error. The V and J genes are TRBV29-1 and TRBJ2-4, with 9 bases identical to TRBD2. The trim removed 3 bases at V and 13 bases at J, leaving 13 bases unmatched. CDR3 length: 14 residues. The germline V gene encodes CDR1 SQVTM and CDR2 ANQGSEA. The CDR3 here is CSVDSQRGVNEQYF. The CDR3 DNA sequence: TGCAGCGTTGATTCCCAGCGGGGGGTCAATGAGCAGTACTTC. Full variable domain (outside the CDR3, taken from reference TRBV29-1 and TRBJ2-4): SAVISQKPSRDICQRGTSLTIQCQVDSQVTMMFWYRQQPGQSLTLIATANQGSEATYESGFVIDKFPISRPNLTFSTLTVSNMSPEDSSIYLCSVDSQRGVNEQYFGAGTRLSVL.

This clonotype was seen many times. The chain is built from TRBV24-1 and TRBJ2-1; 8 nucleotides align to TRBD2. Germline loops: CDR1 KGHDR, CDR2 SFDVKD. This CDR3 spans 15 amino acids. The junction had 8 bases not matched to a gene; V was cut back by 5 bases and J by 6 bases. The CDR3 spells CATSVSSGSSNEQFF. The CDR3 DNA reads as TGTGCCACCAGTGTGAGCAGCGGGAGTTCCAATGAGCAGTTCTTC.

This CDR3 is CASSPSRGSGANVLTF. CDR3 sequence (DNA): TGTGCCAGCAGCCCGTCGAGGGGCTCTGGGGCCAACGTCCTGACTTTC. V and J are TRBV7-3 and TRBJ2-6; either TRBD1 or TRBD2 may supply D (5 bases each). In germline, CDR1 is SGHTA, CDR2 FQGTGA. V was cut by 5 bases and J by 0 bases, with 11 bases left in between. This CDR3 has 16 amino acids.

V is TRBV30 and J is TRBJ2-1; 8 bases are a match to TRBD1. The CDR3 loop spans 15 amino acids. V lost 7 bases to trimming and J lost 9 bases; unmatched junction nucleotides: 17. The germline gives CDR1 GTSNPN, CDR2 SVGIG (reference sequence). The CDR3 nucleotides are TGTGCCTTGGGGGGTCACAGGGGGTCTTTGAGTGAGCAGTTCTTC. Its translation is CALGGHRGSLSEQFF.

Only a few counts were recorded for this clonotype. A read error is the likely source, as a far larger clone sits one nucleotide away. The rearrangement uses TRBV29-1 and TRBJ2-7, with 8 bases fitting TRBD1. Unmatched junction bases numbered 7, after V lost 5 bases and J lost 7 bases. CDR3 length equals 12 residues. CDR1 SQVTM and CDR2 ANQGSEA come from the germline V gene. The CDR3 reads CSVQGAYNEQYF. CDR3 coding DNA: TGCAGCGTTCAGGGGGCGTACAATGAGCAGTACTTC.

This clonotype was counted at least ten times. The rearrangement joins TRBV6-2 or TRBV6-3 to TRBJ1-1; D uncertain. V was shortened by 7 bases and J by 1 base, with 13 bases between the two germline ends. CDR3 length equals 14 residues. The germline V gene has CDR1 MNHEY and CDR2 SVGEGT. This CDR3 reads CASIKDGPNTEAFF. As DNA, the CDR3 is TGTGCCAGCATCAAGGACGGACCGAACACTGAAGCTTTCTTT.

Points on this clonotype: This likely traces to a read error, being one base from a far larger clone. CDR3 nucleotides: TGTGCCAGCAGCTTACCACCACCAGGGGGCTACGAGCAGTTCTTC. Encoded protein: CASSLPPPGGYEQFF. This rearrangement joins TRBV13 to TRBJ2-1, with 8 bases matching TRBD1. Germline CDR1 PRHDT, CDR2 FYEKMQ (reference sequence). The CDR3 is made up of 15 amino acids. V shed 2 bases and J 10 bases; nucleotides not matched to a gene: 10.